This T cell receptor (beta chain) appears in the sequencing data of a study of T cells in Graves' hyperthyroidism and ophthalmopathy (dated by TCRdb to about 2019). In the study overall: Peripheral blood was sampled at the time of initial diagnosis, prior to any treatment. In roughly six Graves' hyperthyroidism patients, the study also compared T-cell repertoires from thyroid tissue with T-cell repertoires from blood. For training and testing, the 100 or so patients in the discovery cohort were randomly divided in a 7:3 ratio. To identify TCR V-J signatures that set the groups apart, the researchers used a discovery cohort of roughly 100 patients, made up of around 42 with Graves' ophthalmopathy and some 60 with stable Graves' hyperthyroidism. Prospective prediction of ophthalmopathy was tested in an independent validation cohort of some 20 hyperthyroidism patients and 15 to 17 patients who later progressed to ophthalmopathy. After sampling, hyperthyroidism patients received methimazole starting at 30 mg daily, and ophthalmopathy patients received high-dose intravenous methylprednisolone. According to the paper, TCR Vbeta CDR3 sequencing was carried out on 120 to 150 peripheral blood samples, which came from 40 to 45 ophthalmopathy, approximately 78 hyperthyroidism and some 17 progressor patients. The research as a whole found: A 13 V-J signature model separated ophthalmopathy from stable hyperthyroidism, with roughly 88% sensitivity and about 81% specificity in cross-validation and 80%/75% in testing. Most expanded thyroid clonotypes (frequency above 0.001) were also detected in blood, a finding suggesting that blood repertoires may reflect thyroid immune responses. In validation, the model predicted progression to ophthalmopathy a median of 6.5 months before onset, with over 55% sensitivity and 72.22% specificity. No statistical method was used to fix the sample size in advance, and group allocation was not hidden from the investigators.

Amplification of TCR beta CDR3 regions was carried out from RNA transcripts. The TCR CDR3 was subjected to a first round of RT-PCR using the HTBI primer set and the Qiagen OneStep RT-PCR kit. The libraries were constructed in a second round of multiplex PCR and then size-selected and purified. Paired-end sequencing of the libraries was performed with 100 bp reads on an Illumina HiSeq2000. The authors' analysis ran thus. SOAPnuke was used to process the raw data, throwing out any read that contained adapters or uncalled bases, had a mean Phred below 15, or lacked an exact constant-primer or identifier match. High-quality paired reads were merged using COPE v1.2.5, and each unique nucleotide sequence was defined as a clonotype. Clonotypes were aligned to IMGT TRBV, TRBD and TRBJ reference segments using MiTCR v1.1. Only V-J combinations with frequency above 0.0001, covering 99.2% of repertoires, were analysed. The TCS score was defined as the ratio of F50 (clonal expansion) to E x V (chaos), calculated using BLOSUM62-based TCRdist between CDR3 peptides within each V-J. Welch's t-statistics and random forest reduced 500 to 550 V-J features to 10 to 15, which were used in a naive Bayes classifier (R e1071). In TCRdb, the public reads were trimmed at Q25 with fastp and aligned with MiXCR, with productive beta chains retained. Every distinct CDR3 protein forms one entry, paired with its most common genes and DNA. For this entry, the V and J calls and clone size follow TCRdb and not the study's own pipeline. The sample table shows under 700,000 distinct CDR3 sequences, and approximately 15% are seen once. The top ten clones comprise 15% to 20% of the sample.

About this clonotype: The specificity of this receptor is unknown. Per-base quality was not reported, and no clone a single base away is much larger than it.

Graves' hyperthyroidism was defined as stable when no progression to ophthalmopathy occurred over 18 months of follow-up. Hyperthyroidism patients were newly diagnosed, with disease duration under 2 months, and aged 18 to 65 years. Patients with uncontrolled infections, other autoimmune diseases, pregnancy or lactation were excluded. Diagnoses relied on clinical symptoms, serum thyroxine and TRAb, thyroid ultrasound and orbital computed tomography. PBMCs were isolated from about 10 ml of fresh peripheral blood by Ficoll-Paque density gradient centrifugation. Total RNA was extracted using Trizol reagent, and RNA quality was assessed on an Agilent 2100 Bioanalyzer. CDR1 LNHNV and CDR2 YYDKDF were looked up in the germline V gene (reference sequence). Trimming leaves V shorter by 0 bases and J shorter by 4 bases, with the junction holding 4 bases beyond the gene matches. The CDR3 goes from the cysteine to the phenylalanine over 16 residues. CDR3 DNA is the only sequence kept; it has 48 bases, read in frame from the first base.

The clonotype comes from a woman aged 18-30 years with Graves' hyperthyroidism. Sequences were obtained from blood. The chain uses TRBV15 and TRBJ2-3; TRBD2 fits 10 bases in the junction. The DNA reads TGTGCCACCAGCAGAGATCTGAGCGGGGGGGCAGATACGCAGTATTTT. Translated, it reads CATSRDLSGGADTQYF.